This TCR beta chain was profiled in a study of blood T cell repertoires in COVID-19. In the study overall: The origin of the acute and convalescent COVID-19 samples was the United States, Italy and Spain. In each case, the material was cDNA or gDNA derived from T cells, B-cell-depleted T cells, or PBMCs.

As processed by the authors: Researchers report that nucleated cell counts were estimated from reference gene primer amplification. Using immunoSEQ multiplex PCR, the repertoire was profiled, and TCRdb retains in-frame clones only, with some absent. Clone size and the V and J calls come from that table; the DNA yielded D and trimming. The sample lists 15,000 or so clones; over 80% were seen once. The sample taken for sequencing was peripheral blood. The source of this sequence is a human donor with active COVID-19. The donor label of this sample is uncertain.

The CDR3 sequence: CASSTSTQGRINEQFF. The CDR3 DNA sequence: TGTGCCAGCAGCACCTCGACCCAAGGGAGGATCAATGAGCAGTTCTTC. V and J are TRBV9 and TRBJ2-1; D is possibly TRBD2 (6 bases). Germline-derived CDR1 and CDR2 are SGDLS and YYNGEE. There are 16 residues in the CDR3. V gave up 4 bases and J gave up 6 bases, with 20 bases separating them.